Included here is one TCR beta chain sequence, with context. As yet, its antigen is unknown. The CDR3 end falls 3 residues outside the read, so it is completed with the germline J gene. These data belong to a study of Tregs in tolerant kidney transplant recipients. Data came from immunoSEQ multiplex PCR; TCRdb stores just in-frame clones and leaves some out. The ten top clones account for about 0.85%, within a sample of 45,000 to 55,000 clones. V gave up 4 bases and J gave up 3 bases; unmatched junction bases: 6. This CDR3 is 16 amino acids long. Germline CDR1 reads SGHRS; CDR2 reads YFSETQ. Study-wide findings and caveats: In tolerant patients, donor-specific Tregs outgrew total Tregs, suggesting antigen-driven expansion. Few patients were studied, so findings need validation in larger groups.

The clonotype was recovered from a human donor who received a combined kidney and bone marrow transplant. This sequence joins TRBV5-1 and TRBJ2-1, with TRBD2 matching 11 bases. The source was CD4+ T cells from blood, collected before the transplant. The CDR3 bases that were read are TGCGCCAGCAGCGCCCAACTAGCGGGAGACTACAATGAG. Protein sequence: CASSAQLAGDYNE. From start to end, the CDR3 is CASSAQLAGDYNEQFF.